This T cell receptor (beta chain) was obtained from a study of Ad26.COV2.S vaccination and SARS-CoV-2 variants (dated by TCRdb to the early 2020s). Looking at the study overall: Vaccine-arm donors were drawn from COV1001, a multicentre, randomized, double-blind, placebo-controlled phase I-IIa trial of Ad26.COV2.S in healthy adults. Ad26.COV2.S was given intramuscularly at 5x10^10 or 1x10^11 viral particles, as a single shot or as two shots 56 days apart. TCRbeta repertoire sequencing was used to assess the specificity and breadth of SARS-CoV-2-reactive T cell receptors after Ad26.COV2.S vaccination. The TCR-sequenced set comprised approximately 30 samples: approximately 19 Ad26.COV2.S vaccine recipients, 5 placebo recipients and 8 SARS-CoV-2 convalescent individuals. Trial participants were randomized into five groups of five, in which low-dose or high-dose Ad26.COV2.S was given once or twice, or placebo was given on both occasions. Investigators did not know the trial group allocation while performing experiments and assessing outcomes. The full study reports these points: After vaccination, substantial breadth of spike-specific CD8+ and CD4+ T cell responses was reported. The authors noted that total T cell responses may have been underestimated by the TCR breadth and depth analyses. Vaccine and placebo recipients had similar non-spike TCR breadth, a finding consistent with the vaccine containing only spike. Spike-specific TCR breadth was higher in Ad26.COV2.S recipients than in placebo recipients (P = 0.0014). The study was not powered to compare responses between vaccine doses or regimens.

On this clone itself: What antigen it recognizes has not been identified. Per-base qualities were not stored, and no clone one base away is much larger.

The treatment or condition label for this specimen denotes: around 19 received Ad26.COV2.S at low or high dose, single or two shots; five or six received placebo; per-sample allocation not given. Repertoires of vaccine and placebo recipients were sequenced from samples taken on day 63 after the first injection. In Cohort 1b, around 25 adults aged 18-55 years were enrolled at a single site in Boston, USA, between 29 July and 7 August 2020. Ad26.COV2.S was a replication-incompetent adenovirus type 26 vector that expressed a prefusion-stabilized SARS-CoV-2 spike protein derived from the original Wuhan strain. TCRbeta CDR3 regions were sequenced with the immunoSEQ Assay. After extraction, genomic DNA underwent amplification by bias-controlled multiplex PCR, followed by high-throughput sequencing. The paper's processing steps were these. To quantify the absolute abundance of every unique TCRbeta CDR3 region, sequences were collapsed and filtered. Usable DNA was measured by amplifying reference genes present in all nucleated cells, and TCRbeta template counts were normalized to that usable DNA to estimate T cell fraction. Repertoire TCRs were annotated as SARS-CoV-2-specific by exact matching of V gene, CDR3 amino acid sequence and J gene to a known reactive TCR set. MIRA supplied the reference SARS-CoV-2 TCR set, which was filtered for enrichment in COVID-19-positive ImmuneCODE repertoires so that public or cross-reactive TCRs were removed. Using the MIRA antigens, annotated TCRs were further analysed by specific ORF or by position within an ORF. Breadth was defined as the number of annotated unique rearrangements divided by the total number of unique productive rearrangements, and depth was defined as the summed frequency of the annotated unique rearrangements. Group comparisons of TCR breadth used two-sided Wilcoxon rank-sum tests. TCRdb provides this immuneACCESS table in a form limited to in-frame rearrangements. Some clones are lacking; in checked studies, under half of them reflect an unresolved V gene, and why the rest are absent is not known. V, J and clone size are taken as reported in that table, and D and trimming were inferred from the DNA itself. Present in this sample are over 400,000 clones, roughly 87% of which were seen just once. Just over 2.5% of the sample comes from the top ten.

V loses 3 bases of germline sequence and J loses 7 bases, and the interval between the two ends is 17 bases. The CDR3 numbers 15 residues from cysteine through phenylalanine. CDR3 DNA is the only sequence kept; it has 45 bases, read in frame from the first base. The germline V gene (reference sequence) yields LNHDA for CDR1 and SQIVND for CDR2. This receptor was taken from a person aged 18-60 years who received the Ad26.COV2.S COVID-19 vaccine or a placebo. Rearrangement joined TRBV19 to TRBJ2-3; no D segment can be confidently identified. The sample in question was peripheral blood, obtained in a trial of Ad26.COV2.S vaccine versus placebo. The bases read TGTGCCAGTAGTATTTCCCCGGGCGAGAGGAATACGCAGTATTTT. Translated, it gives CASSISPGERNTQYF.